These 14 T cell receptor beta chains were sequenced from one sample in a study of regulatory T cells in long-lasting Graves disease. Described time point: newly diagnosed GD, antithyroid drugs for less than 3 months. RNA extracted from PBMCs served as the sequencing template. The TCR beta library used iRepertoire HTBI primers with Arm-PCR amplification of CDR3. MiXCR, applied by TCRdb to the multiplex PCR reads, yields one record per CDR3 protein. Among over 300,000 distinct CDR3 sequences, 15% to 17% were seen once, and the ten largest hold about a fifth. The specimen comprised peripheral blood mononuclear cells (PBMCs), sampled at new diagnosis, from a patient treated with antithyroid drugs. The receptors originated from a female donor with Graves disease.

This clonotype was observed a few times. This chain uses TRBV6-1 with TRBJ2-5; D might be TRBD1 or TRBD2, each matching 6 bases. This CDR3 has 14 amino acids. Trimming removed 6 bases at V and 1 base at J, with 12 bases between. CDR1 and CDR2 (germline): MNHNS, SASEGT. The CDR3 is CASSPGGFQETQYF. CDR3 bases: TGTGCCAGCAGCCCCGGGGGCTTCCAAGAGACCCAGTACTTC.

This clonotype has a count of ten or more. The rearrangement links TRBV28 to TRBJ2-2; D is uncertain. The germline V gene encodes CDR1 MDHEN and CDR2 SYDVKM. The V end was cut by 4 bases, the J end by 0 bases, with 12 bases between. This CDR3 region has 16 residues. This CDR3 reads CASSSLGGPNTGELFF. CDR3 nucleotides: TGTGCCAGCAGTTCCCTGGGCGGACCGAACACCGGGGAGCTGTTTTTT.

This clonotype was detected only a few times. The chain joins TRBV28 to TRBJ2-7; the match to TRBD2 covers 9 bases. Germline trimming cut 4 bases from V and 2 bases from J; bases unmatched to any gene: 21. The CDR3 is 20 residues long. The germline CDR1 and CDR2 sequences are MDHEN and SYDVKM. The CDR3 coding sequence is TGTGCCAGCAGTTACGACCTGACTAGCGGAAAAACCCAAAGGACCTACGAGCAGTACTTC. This codes for CASSYDLTSGKTQRTYEQYF.

This clonotype has at least ten counts. CDR3 DNA sequence: TGTGCCAGCGGACCGTATAATTCACCCCTCCACTTT. Translated: CASGPYNSPLHF. This rearrangement joins TRBV2 to TRBJ1-6; unclear D gene. In germline, CDR1 is SNHLY, CDR2 FYNNEI. CDR3 length: 12 residues. The V gene lost 8 bases and the J gene lost 4 bases, with 6 bases spanning the gap.

This clonotype came up many times. The rearrangement joins TRBV6-5 to TRBJ2-7; TRBD2 might be the D (6 bases). The CDR3 sequence is 15 residues long. Trimming took 0 bases from V and 3 from J, leaving 12 bases between them. CDR1 MNHEY and CDR2 SVGAGI come from the germline V gene. This chain's CDR3 is CASSYSSGSYYEQYF. The CDR3 DNA reads TGTGCCAGCAGTTACTCAAGCGGGTCTTACTACGAGCAGTACTTC.

This clonotype was observed at least ten times. This chain joins TRBV6-1 and TRBJ2-5; D is ambiguous. Germline CDR1 reads MNHNS; CDR2 reads SASEGT. The V end was cut by 3 bases, the J end by 2 bases, with 10 bases between. This CDR3 contains 14 residues. DNA of the CDR3: TGTGCCAGCAGTGACGTCTTCGGGCAAGAGACCCAGTACTTC. Translation: CASSDVFGQETQYF.

In this sample, this clonotype turned up many times. The chain couples TRBV12-3 or TRBV12-4 to TRBJ1-1; the D is unclear. CDR3 size: 13 residues. V lost 6 bases, J lost 6 bases, and 14 bases lay in between. CDR3 nucleotides: TGTGCCAGCAGCAGCCGTACGGGTGCTGAAGCTTTCTTT. It codes for CASSSRTGAEAFF.

As to this clonotype: A read error is possible here, since a much larger clone lies one base away. The CDR3 region is CASSLKGLAGYNGQFF. The CDR3 nucleotides read TGTGCCAGCAGCTTAAAGGGACTAGCGGGATACAATGGGCAGTTCTTC. The chain carries TRBV5-4 and TRBJ2-1, with 13 bases that match TRBD2. The CDR3 has 16 amino acids. Germline loops: CDR1 SGHNT, CDR2 YYREEE (reference sequence).

This clonotype was seen repeatedly, ten times or more. The chain uses TRBV6-5 and TRBJ1-2, with a weak D call TRBD1 (6 bases). V gave up 2 bases and J gave up 7 bases, with 23 bases separating them. The CDR3 extends over 17 amino acids. The germline gives CDR1 MNHEY, CDR2 SVGAGI. As DNA, the CDR3 is TGTGCCAGCAGTTACCAACCCCGGGACACCGGGCCGTCTGGCTACACCTTC. It encodes CASSYQPRDTGPSGYTF.

CDR3 protein: CASSNPGTVSGNTIYF. For the CDR3, the DNA is TGTGCCAGCAGCAATCCGGGGACAGTCTCTGGAAACACCATATATTTT. This rearrangement joins TRBV3-1 to TRBJ1-3; 7 positions match TRBD1. Trimming at V came to 5 bases and at J to 0 bases, leaving 7 bases not matched to a gene. Germline CDR1 reads LGHDT; CDR2 reads YNNKEL (reference sequence). CDR3 length equals 16 residues.

This clonotype was observed a handful of times. The chain is built from TRBV7-2 and TRBJ2-3, with 7 bases aligning to TRBD2. Trimming took 5 bases from V and 7 from J; bases not matched to a gene: 6. The CDR3 runs to 13 residues. Germline loops: CDR1 SGHTA, CDR2 FQGNSA. CDR3: CASSRGEGHTQYF. The CDR3 coding sequence is TGTGCCAGCAGCCGGGGGGAGGGCCATACGCAGTATTTT.

This clonotype was recorded at least ten times. The chain couples TRBV5-1 to TRBJ1-5; D gene uncertain. Germline loops: CDR1 SGHRS, CDR2 YFSETQ. This CDR3 spans 13 amino acids. Trimming shortened V by 4 bases and J by 8 bases, and 13 bases separated the two germline ends. CDR3 protein: CASSPSPEEPQHF. DNA for the CDR3: TGCGCCAGCAGCCCATCCCCCGAGGAGCCCCAGCATTTT.

This clonotype was picked up many times. The chain joins TRBV11-2 to TRBJ2-3; 7 bases line up with TRBD2. Germline values: CDR1 SGHAT, CDR2 FQNNGV. CDR3 length: 12 residues. With 5 bases clipped from V and 5 bases from J, the junction kept 1 base outside the gene matches. The CDR3 coding sequence is TGTGCCAGCAGCGGGGGGGGAGATACGCAGTATTTT. Residues: CASSGGGDTQYF. Combining the CDR3 with reference TRBV11-2 and TRBJ2-3 gives the whole variable domain EAGVAQSPRYKIIEKRQSVAFWCNPISGHATLYWYQQILGQGPKLLIQFQNNGVVDDSQLPKDRFSAERLKGVDSTLKIQPAKLEDSAVYLCASSGGGDTQYFGPGTRLTVL.

CDR3 coding DNA: TGTGCCAGCAGCTTAGGGGGGGTTCTCGATGAGCAGTTCTTC. Residues: CASSLGGVLDEQFF. V usage is TRBV11-1 and J usage is TRBJ2-1; possibly TRBD2 for D (6 bases). Germline CDR1 is SGHAT and CDR2 is FQDESV (reference sequence). This CDR3 has 14 residues. V was cut by 1 base and J by 8 bases, with 12 bases left in between.